Reported below is one T cell receptor (beta chain). This sample is drawn from a study of tumor-infiltrating lymphocytes in oesophageal squamous cell carcinoma. CDR3 size: 15 residues. Germline CDR1 reads MNHNS; CDR2 reads SASEGT. TCRdb used MiXCR to reprocess the PCR reads, holding one entry per CDR3 protein. The sample lists some 18,000 distinct CDR3 sequences, 42% occurring once. This clonotype was sampled from a female donor with esophageal squamous cell carcinoma. The sample taken for sequencing was normal esophageal tissue next to the tumor. The gene calls are TRBV6-1 and TRBJ2-5, with 13 bases lining up with TRBD2. The J call is in doubt because the DNA end fits TRBJ2-7 better. CDR3 in amino acids: CASSQPGLAGLEQYF. The DNA for the CDR3 is TGTGCCAGCAGTCAACCGGGACTAGCGGGACTCGAGCAGTACTTC.